Below are 10 T cell receptor beta chains sequenced from a single sample in a study of CD8 T cells in ankylosing spondylitis. TCRdb called the 5' RACE reads again in MiXCR, with one record for every CDR3 protein. The sample carries 230,000 or so distinct CDR3 sequences, around 25% recorded once. Material for sequencing was blood, either unsorted or a sorted T cell fraction (not recorded which). These receptors were taken from a male donor with ankylosing spondylitis or in good health (not recorded which).

This clonotype has a count of ten or more. This sequence joins TRBV20-1 and TRBJ2-3; 7 positions agree with TRBD1. The ends lost 4 bases at V and 6 bases at J; junction bases unmatched: 4. The CDR3 totals 12 residues. Germline V gene data show CDR1 as DFQATT and CDR2 as SNEGSKA (reference sequence). The CDR3 DNA reads TGCAGTGCTACGGCGACAGGGGATACGCAGTATTTT. Translating it yields CSATATGDTQYF.

The V gene is TRBV20-1, the J gene TRBJ2-5, with 8 bases identical to TRBD1. Germline V gene data show CDR1 as DFQATT and CDR2 as SNEGSKA (reference sequence). Trimming cost V 6 bases and J 5 bases; bases outside gene matches: 8. The CDR3 consists of 13 residues. In DNA form, the CDR3 reads TGCAGTGCCCGACAGGGGCGGATGGAGACCCAGTACTTC. This codes for CSARQGRMETQYF.

V gene TRBV15 combines with J gene TRBJ1-1, with D unresolved. Germline V gene lookup returns CDR1 LNHNV and CDR2 YYDKDF (reference sequence). This CDR3 spans 13 amino acids. The V and J ends lost 5 bases and 0 bases respectively, with 7 bases between them. CDR3 loop: CATSQRMNTEAFF. CDR3 DNA sequence: TGTGCCACCAGCCAACGGATGAACACTGAAGCTTTCTTT.

CDR3 region: CSASWGDYNEQFF. CDR3 nucleotides: TGCAGTGCTAGTTGGGGAGACTACAATGAGCAGTTCTTC. The chain joins TRBV20-1 to TRBJ2-1; D perhaps matches TRBD2 (5 bases). V was trimmed by 3 bases and J by 3 bases, leaving 9 bases between them. This CDR3 contains 13 residues. CDR1 DFQATT and CDR2 SNEGSKA come from the germline V gene (reference sequence).

The chain has TRBV12-3 or TRBV12-4 and TRBJ2-7, with D perhaps matching TRBD1 or TRBD2 (5 bases each). The germline V and J ends were trimmed by 5 bases and 4 bases, with 15 bases remaining between them. CDR3 length: 14 amino acids. The CDR3 region has the DNA TGTGCCAGCAGTCGGGACGGTGGGAGTTACGAGCAGTACTTC. Protein: CASSRDGGSYEQYF.

The chain links TRBV6-4 to TRBJ2-7, with 12 bases lining up with TRBD1. Germline lookup yields CDR1 MRHNA and CDR2 SNTAGT. The CDR3 extends over 17 amino acids. V lost 2 bases to trimming and J lost 3 bases; unmatched junction nucleotides: 8. The CDR3 sequence: CASSDEGQGASLYEQYF. Written as DNA, the CDR3 is TGTGCCAGCAGTGACGAGGGACAGGGGGCGTCCCTCTACGAGCAGTACTTC.

A remark on this clonotype: A read error may account for a junction end that differs from germline. V gene TRBV10-3 combines with J gene TRBJ2-6; D not resolved. The CDR3 totals 19 residues. The germline V gene has CDR1 ENHRY and CDR2 SYGVKD. CDR3 amino acids: CALSVSASFVSSGANVLTF. The CDR3 bases are TGTGCCCTCAGCGTCTCCGCCAGCTTTGTCAGCTCTGGGGCCAACGTCCTGACTTTC.

This clonotype occurred many times. The chain couples TRBV12-3 or TRBV12-4 to TRBJ2-7, with 7 positions matching TRBD1. With V trimmed by 5 bases and J by 5 bases, 6 bases remained unmatched. This CDR3 region has 13 residues. CDR3 sequence reads: CASSDHGTDEQYF. CDR3 coding DNA: TGTGCCAGCAGTGATCACGGGACAGACGAGCAGTACTTC.

This clonotype occurred many times. The chain employs TRBV20-1 and TRBJ2-7; D is uncertain. This CDR3 comprises 10 residues. The V end was cut by 6 bases, the J end by 7 bases, with 10 bases between. Germline V CDR1 and CDR2: DFQATT, SNEGSKA (reference sequence). This CDR3 reads CSASVLEQYF. The CDR3 nucleotides are TGCAGTGCCTCCGTCTTGGAGCAGTACTTC.

There are many counts of this clonotype. The V call is TRBV10-3, the J call TRBJ2-1; tentatively, D is TRBD2 (5 bases). This CDR3 is 12 amino acids long. Trimming removed 3 bases from V and 9 bases from J, with 9 bases in between. From germline, CDR1 is ENHRY and CDR2 SYGVKD. CDR3 bases: TGTGCCATCAGTGAAGGACTCAGTGAGCAGTTCTTC. It is translated as CAISEGLSEQFF.